The 22 T cell receptor beta chains presented below share a single source sample, sequenced in a study of identical twins. From the 5' RACE reads, TCRdb called clonotypes with MiXCR, one entry per CDR3 protein. In the table there are under 300,000 distinct CDR3 sequences, roughly 13% of which are singletons. These records were also assigned to another study, of yellow fever vaccine responses in identical twins.

The sample consisted of memory (CD45RO+) T cells sorted from blood. Source of these receptors: a woman aged 18-29 years in good health.

The chain carries TRBV10-3 and TRBJ2-1; D is unresolved. The CDR3 loop spans 14 amino acids. V shed 5 bases and J shed 0 bases, with 8 bases lying between them. Germline assignment: CDR1 ENHRY and CDR2 SYGVKD. CDR3 DNA: TGTGCCATCAGTCTCGACACCTCCTACAATGAGCAGTTCTTC. As protein: CAISLDTSYNEQFF.

The V call is TRBV5-5, the J call TRBJ1-1, with D unresolved. CDR1 and CDR2 from the germline V gene are SGHKS and YYEKEE (reference sequence). Trimming shortened V by 0 bases and J by 1 base, and 13 bases separated the two germline ends. This CDR3 has 16 residues. In DNA, the CDR3 is TGTGCCAGCAGCTTGGGCACAGCAAGAACGAACACTGAAGCTTTCTTT. Translating it yields CASSLGTARTNTEAFF.

In its sample, this clonotype was seen a few times. V gene TRBV6-1 combines with J gene TRBJ2-7, with D perhaps matching TRBD1 or TRBD2 (5 bases each). CDR1 and CDR2 (germline): MNHNS, SASEGT. V was trimmed by 7 bases and J by 3 bases, leaving 19 bases between them. This CDR3 contains 15 residues. The CDR3 is CASTSGAAPYYEQYF. CDR3 DNA sequence: TGTGCCAGCACCTCCGGGGCTGCCCCCTACTACGAGCAGTACTTC.

This clonotype occurred once. CDR3 region: CASSQSSNTGELFF. For the CDR3, the DNA is TGTGCCAGTAGCCAGTCTTCGAACACCGGGGAGCTGTTTTTT. The chain couples TRBV19 to TRBJ2-2, with D unresolved. The germline V gene encodes CDR1 LNHDA and CDR2 SQIVND (reference sequence). V gave up 6 bases and J gave up 0 bases, with 8 bases separating them. This CDR3 has 14 amino acids.

This clonotype was detected only a few times. The chain employs TRBV18 and TRBJ2-3, with 9 positions matching TRBD2. Unmatched junction bases numbered 10, after V lost 6 bases and J lost 0 bases. The CDR3 runs to 17 residues. Germline V gene sequence: CDR1 KGHSH, CDR2 LQKENI. The CDR3 sequence is CASSRAPAGGSTDTQYF. The DNA for the CDR3 is TGTGCCAGCTCCCGGGCCCCAGCGGGGGGCAGCACAGATACGCAGTATTTT.

This clonotype was seen at least ten times. The chain has TRBV7-2 and TRBJ2-3; D gene ambiguous. This CDR3 comprises 11 residues. Germline values: CDR1 SGHTA, CDR2 FQGNSA. Trimming shortened V by 7 bases and J by 6 bases, and 8 bases separated the two germline ends. As DNA, the CDR3 is TGTGCCAGCACCCCTTTGGATACGCAGTATTTT. Protein product: CASTPLDTQYF.

The chain joins TRBV7-2 to TRBJ1-1, with no clear D. This CDR3 contains 13 residues. Trimming shortened V by 2 bases and J by 6 bases, and 10 bases separated the two germline ends. Germline CDR1 and CDR2: SGHTA and FQGNSA. CDR3 amino acids: CASSLFFTAEAFF. CDR3 in DNA: TGTGCCAGCAGCTTATTTTTCACAGCTGAAGCTTTCTTT.

This clonotype was seen a few times. This chain uses TRBV6-5 with TRBJ2-4; D might be TRBD1 or TRBD2, each matching 5 bases. CDR1 MNHEY and CDR2 SVGAGI come from the germline V gene. Trimming shortened V by 2 bases and J by 3 bases, and 11 bases separated the two germline ends. The CDR3 contains 15 residues. The CDR3 protein is CASSYGAGSKNIQYF. CDR3 in DNA: TGTGCCAGCAGTTACGGGGCAGGGAGCAAAAACATTCAGTACTTC.

This clonotype was recorded a few times. One end of the junction fails to match germline, which may point to a read error. This chain connects TRBV9 to TRBJ2-5, with 8 bases that match TRBD2. Germline loops: CDR1 SGDLS, CDR2 YYNGEE. The CDR3 has 17 amino acids. CDR3 sequence (DNA): TGTGCCAGCAGCGTAGCAGCGGGGGCGATTACCCAAGAAACCCAGTACTTC. Residues: CASSVAAGAITQETQYF. The variable domain in full, with the rest retrieved from reference TRBV9 and TRBJ2-5, is DSGVTQTPKHLITATGQRVTLRCSPRSGDLSVYWYQQSLDQGLQFLIQYYNGEERAKGNILERFSAQQFPDLHSELNLSSLELGDSALYFCASSVAAGAITQETQYFGPGTRLLVL.

This clonotype was seen a few times. The chain carries TRBV28 and TRBJ2-3; D unresolved. Trimming took off 3 bases at V and 11 bases at J, with 12 bases between the two ends. Germline loops: CDR1 MDHEN, CDR2 SYDVKM. The CDR3 extends over 12 amino acids. The CDR3 region has the DNA TGTGCCAGCAGTTTTTATTCGCGTGGGCAGTATTTT. This codes for CASSFYSRGQYF.

This chain uses TRBV12-3 or TRBV12-4 with TRBJ1-5, with D unclear. The CDR3 runs to 12 residues. Trimming took off 3 bases at V and 0 bases at J, with 0 bases between the two ends. The CDR3 sequence is CASSFSNQPQHF. The CDR3 DNA sequence: TGTGCCAGCAGTTTTAGCAATCAGCCCCAGCATTTT.

This clonotype was detected a few times. V is TRBV11-2 and J is TRBJ2-7, with D uncertain. Germline lookup yields CDR1 SGHAT and CDR2 FQNNGV. Between the trimmed V and J ends, which lost 8 bases and 1 base, there was a span of 15 bases. This CDR3 has 14 amino acids. This CDR3 reads CASSAWTASYEQYF. The CDR3 nucleotides read TGTGCCAGCTCCGCATGGACGGCTTCCTACGAGCAGTACTTC.

This clonotype was counted many times. V and J are TRBV29-1 and TRBJ2-3, with a weak D call TRBD2 (7 bases). The CDR3 extends over 13 amino acids. From germline, CDR1 is SQVTM and CDR2 ANQGSEA. V was shortened by 8 bases and J by 7 bases, with 19 bases between the two germline ends. Here the CDR3 reads CSSAVGGLHTQYF. DNA of the CDR3: TGCAGCTCTGCGGTGGGGGGGCTCCATACGCAGTATTTT.

This clonotype was counted ten times or more. The rearrangement links TRBV5-6 to TRBJ1-1; no firm D call. The CDR3 covers 13 residues. CDR1 is SGHDT and CDR2 is YYEEEE in the germline V gene. The germline V and J ends were trimmed by 3 bases and 1 base, with 7 bases remaining between them. The CDR3 bases are TGTGCCAGCAGCTCTAACAGGAACACTGAAGCTTTCTTT. Residues: CASSSNRNTEAFF.

This clonotype was picked up a small number of times. The chain is built from TRBV12-3 or TRBV12-4 and TRBJ1-6; D unclear. This CDR3 is 13 amino acids long. V was shortened by 3 bases and J by 6 bases, with 6 bases between the two germline ends. The CDR3 DNA follows: TGTGCCAGCAGTTTGGCAGTTAATTCACCCCTCCACTTT. It translates to CASSLAVNSPLHF.

This clonotype was detected many times. The chain combines TRBV5-1 with TRBJ2-5; TRBD2 might be the D (5 bases). With 2 bases removed from V and 1 base from J, the gap between germline ends came to 12 bases. CDR1 and CDR2 from the germline V gene are SGHRS and YFSETQ. There are 15 residues in the CDR3. CDR3 nucleotide sequence: TGCGCCAGCAGCTTTGGGATACTAGGCCAAGAGACCCAGTACTTC. Translation gives CASSFGILGQETQYF.

This clonotype occurred a few times. The chain is built from TRBV29-1 and TRBJ2-5, with 9 bases identical to TRBD2. The CDR3 is 14 amino acids. CDR1 is SQVTM, CDR2 ANQGSEA, per germline. The DNA for the CDR3 is TGCGGTCTCCTAGCGGGGTCCGACCAAGAGACCCAGTACTTC. Translated: CGLLAGSDQETQYF.

This clonotype was found many times. The chain has TRBV5-6 and TRBJ1-4; 9 positions agree with TRBD1. Germline V CDR1 and CDR2: SGHDT, YYEEEE. The CDR3 is 14 residues long. Trimming removed 4 bases from V and 7 bases from J; junction bases left unmatched: 5. CDR3 loop: CASSPRDRVEKLFF. CDR3 DNA sequence: TGTGCCAGCAGCCCCCGGGACAGGGTTGAAAAACTGTTTTTT.

This clonotype was detected ten times or more. The V gene is TRBV4-2, the J gene TRBJ2-7; D ambiguous. Germline V gene sequence: CDR1 LGHNA, CDR2 YNFKEQ. CDR3 length: 16 amino acids. V was trimmed by 3 bases and J by 0 bases, leaving 15 bases between them. The CDR3 DNA sequence: TGTGCCAGCAGCCAGGTTGGAGCCCTTAGCTCCTACGAGCAGTACTTC. Amino acids: CASSQVGALSSYEQYF.

This rearrangement joins TRBV9 to TRBJ2-5, with D perhaps given as TRBD1 or TRBD2 (5 bases each). Germline V lookup: CDR1 SGDLS, CDR2 YYNGEE. The CDR3 totals 16 residues. V lost 2 bases and J 2 bases, leaving 16 bases between the germline ends. This chain's CDR3 is CASSVGVSSGQETQYF. The CDR3 DNA is TGTGCCAGCAGCGTGGGGGTCTCGTCGGGGCAAGAGACCCAGTACTTC.

This clonotype was picked up many times. The CDR3 loop is CASSQPTGGIDEQYF. In DNA, the CDR3 is TGTGCCAGCAGCCAACCTACAGGGGGCATTGACGAGCAGTACTTC. This sequence joins TRBV4-2 and TRBJ2-7, with 9 bases fitting TRBD1. V was clipped by 2 bases and J by 5 bases; unmatched bases: 7. CDR3 length: 15 residues. In germline, CDR1 is LGHNA, CDR2 YNFKEQ.

The rearrangement uses TRBV7-9 and TRBJ1-1; D ambiguous. The CDR3 covers 14 residues. Trimming took 3 bases from V and 8 from J, leaving 16 bases between them. The V gene's germline CDR1 is SEHNR and CDR2 FQNEAQ (reference sequence). The CDR3 DNA reads TGTGCCAGCAGCTTCAAGCGCGAGACGGGAGAAGCTTTCTTT. Encoded protein: CASSFKRETGEAFF. The full variable domain, rest sourced from reference TRBV7-9 and TRBJ1-1, is DTGVSQNPRHKITKRGQNVTFRCDPISEHNRLYWYRQTLGQGPEFLTYFQNEAQLEKSRLLSDRFSAERPKGSFSTLEIQRTEQGDSAMYLCASSFKRETGEAFFGQGTRLTVV.